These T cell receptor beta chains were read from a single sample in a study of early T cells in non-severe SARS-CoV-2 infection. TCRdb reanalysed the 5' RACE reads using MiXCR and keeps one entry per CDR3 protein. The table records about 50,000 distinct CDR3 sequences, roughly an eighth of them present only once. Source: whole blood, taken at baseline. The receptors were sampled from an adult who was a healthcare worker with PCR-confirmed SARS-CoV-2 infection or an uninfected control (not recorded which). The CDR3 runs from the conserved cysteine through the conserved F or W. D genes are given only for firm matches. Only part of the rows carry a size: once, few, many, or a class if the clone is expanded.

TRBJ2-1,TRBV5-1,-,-,TGCGCCAGCTTTGCTACTAGCAGCTCCTACAATGAGCAGTTCTTC,CASFATSSSYNEQFF
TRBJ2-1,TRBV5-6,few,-,TGTGCCAGCAGCTTTCCACCGGGACCCCGCGGGGATGAGCAGTTCTTC,CASSFPPGPRGDEQFF
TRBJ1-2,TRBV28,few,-,TGTGCCAGCAGCTCAGGCCCCGGGACCTATGGCTACACCTTC,CASSSGPGTYGYTF
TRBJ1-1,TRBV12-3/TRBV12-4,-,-,TGTGCCACGGGGGGGTGGACCTTGAACACTGAAGCTTTCTTT,CATGGWTLNTEAFF
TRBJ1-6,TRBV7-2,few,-,TGTGCCAGCAGCTTAGGGCCGGGCCTTAATACCCTCCACTTT,CASSLGPGLNTLHF
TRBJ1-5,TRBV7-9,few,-,TGTGCCAGCAGCTTCGGGGGCACTCAGCCCCAGCATTTT,CASSFGGTQPQHF
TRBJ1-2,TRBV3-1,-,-,TGTGCCAGCAGCCAAAATGACAGGTTAGGGACCTATGGCTACACCTTC,CASSQNDRLGTYGYTF
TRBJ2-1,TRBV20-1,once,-,TGCAGTGCTAGAGATTCCGGGAGCGCCTACAATGAGCAGTTCTTC,CSARDSGSAYNEQFF
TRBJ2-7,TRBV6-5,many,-,TGTGCCAGCAGTAATCGGGGACCTCCCTACGAGCAGTACTTC,CASSNRGPPYEQYF
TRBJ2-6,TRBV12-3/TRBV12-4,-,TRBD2,TGTGCCAGCAGTTTTTTGACTAGCGGAGGCTCTGGGGCCAACGTCCTGACTTTC,CASSFLTSGGSGANVLTF
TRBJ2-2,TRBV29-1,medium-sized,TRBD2,TGCAGCGTTGAAGACCCACTAGCGGGAACAGCCGGGGAGCTGTTTTTT,CSVEDPLAGTAGELFF
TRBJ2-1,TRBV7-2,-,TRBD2,TGTGCCAGCAGCACCCAAGGTCTAGCGGGGGGGCAGTTCTTC,CASSTQGLAGGQFF
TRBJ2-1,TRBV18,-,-,TGTGCCAGCTCGCCCGACGGACTGACCTACAATGAGCAGTTCTTC,CASSPDGLTYNEQFF
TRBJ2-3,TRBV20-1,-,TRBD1,TGCAGTGCTTACCTAAGACAGGGTTTAGCAGATACGCAGTATTTT,CSAYLRQGLADTQYF
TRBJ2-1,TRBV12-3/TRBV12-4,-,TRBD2,TGTGCCAGTGGGGGACCTAGCGGGAACAGAGGTGGTGAGCAGTTCTTC,CASGGPSGNRGGEQFF
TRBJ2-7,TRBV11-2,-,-,TGTGCCAGCAGCTTCCGGGACCGCCAGGAGCAGTACTTC,CASSFRDRQEQYF
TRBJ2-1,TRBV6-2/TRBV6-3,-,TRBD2,TGTGCCAGCAGTTACTATGGGACTAGCGTCCTATACAATGAGCAGTTCTTC,CASSYYGTSVLYNEQFF
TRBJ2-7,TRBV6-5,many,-,TGTGCCAGCAGTTACGAATACTCCTACGAGCAGTACTTC,CASSYEYSYEQYF
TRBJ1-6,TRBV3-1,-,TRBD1,TGTGCCAGCAGCCTCCGGGACAGAAATTCACCCCTCCACTTT,CASSLRDRNSPLHF
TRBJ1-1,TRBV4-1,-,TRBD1,TGCGCCAGCAGCCAAGCTAACAGGGGAATAGTCACTGAAGCTTTCTTT,CASSQANRGIVTEAFF
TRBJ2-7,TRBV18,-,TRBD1,TGTGCCAGCTCACCTGGGACAGGGTACAAGTTTGTGCAGTACTTC,CASSPGTGYKFVQYF